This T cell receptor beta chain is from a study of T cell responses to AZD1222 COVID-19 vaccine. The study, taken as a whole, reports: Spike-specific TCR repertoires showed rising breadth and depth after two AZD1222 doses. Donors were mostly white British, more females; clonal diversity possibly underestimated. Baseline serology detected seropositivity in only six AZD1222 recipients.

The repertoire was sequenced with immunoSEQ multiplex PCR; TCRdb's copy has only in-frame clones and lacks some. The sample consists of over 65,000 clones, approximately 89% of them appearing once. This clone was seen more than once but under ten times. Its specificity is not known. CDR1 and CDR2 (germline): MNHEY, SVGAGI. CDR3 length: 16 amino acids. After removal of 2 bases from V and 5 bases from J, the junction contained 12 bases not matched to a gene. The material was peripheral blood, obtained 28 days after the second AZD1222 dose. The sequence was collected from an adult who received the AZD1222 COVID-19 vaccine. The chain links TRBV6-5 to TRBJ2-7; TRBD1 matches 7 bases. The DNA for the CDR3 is TGTGCCAGCAGTTACAGGACCGACAGGGCAAAAGACGAGCAGTACGTC. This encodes CASSYRTDRAKDEQYV.